This T cell receptor (beta chain) was captured in a study of graft-versus-host responses after intestinal transplantation. Each post-transplant marrow sample came from the posterior iliac crest or another site. Germline CDR1 reads SGHVS; CDR2 reads FNYEAQ. There are 17 residues in the CDR3. Trimming pared 6 bases from V and 5 bases from J, leaving 25 bases between. The table came from immunoSEQ multiplex PCR; TCRdb's copy has only in-frame clones and leaves some out. The sample includes tens of thousands of clones, roughly 90% of them seen just once. The sample consisted of bone marrow, taken almost 750 days after intestinal transplantation. This receptor was taken from a human patient who received an intestinal transplant, so some T cells may come from the graft donor. This chain links TRBV7-6 with TRBJ1-2; D is unclear. The CDR3 sequence: CASSLGPRESPPYGYTF. CDR3 bases: TGTGCCAGCAGTCTCGGCCCACGGGAGAGCCCGCCTTATGGCTACACCTTC.